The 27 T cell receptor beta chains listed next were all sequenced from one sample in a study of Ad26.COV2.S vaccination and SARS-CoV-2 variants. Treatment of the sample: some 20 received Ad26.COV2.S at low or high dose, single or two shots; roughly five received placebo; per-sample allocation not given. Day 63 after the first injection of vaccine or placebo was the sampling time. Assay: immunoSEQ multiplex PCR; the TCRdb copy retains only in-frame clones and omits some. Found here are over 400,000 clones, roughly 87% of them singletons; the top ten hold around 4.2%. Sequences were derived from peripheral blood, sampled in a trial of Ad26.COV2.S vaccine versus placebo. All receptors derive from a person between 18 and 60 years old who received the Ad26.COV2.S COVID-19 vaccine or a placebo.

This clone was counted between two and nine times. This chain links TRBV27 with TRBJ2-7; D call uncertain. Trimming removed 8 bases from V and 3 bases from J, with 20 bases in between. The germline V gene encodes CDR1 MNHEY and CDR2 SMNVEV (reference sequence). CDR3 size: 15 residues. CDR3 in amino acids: CASFSTRTAVYEQYF. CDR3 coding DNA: TGTGCCAGCTTCTCGACCCGGACGGCGGTCTACGAGCAGTACTTC.

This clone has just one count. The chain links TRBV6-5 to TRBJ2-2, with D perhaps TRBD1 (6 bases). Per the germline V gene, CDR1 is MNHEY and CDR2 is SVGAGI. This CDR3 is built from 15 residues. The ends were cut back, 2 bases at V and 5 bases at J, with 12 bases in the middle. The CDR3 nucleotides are TGTGCCAGCAGTTACACACGGGACACTACCGGGGAGCTGTTTTTT. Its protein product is CASSYTRDTTGELFF.

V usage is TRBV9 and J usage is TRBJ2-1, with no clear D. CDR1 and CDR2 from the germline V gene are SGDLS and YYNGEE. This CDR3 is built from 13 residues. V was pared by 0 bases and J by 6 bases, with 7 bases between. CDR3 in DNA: TGTGCCAGCAGCGTAGCTTCGAGCAATGAGCAGTTCTTC. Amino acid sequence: CASSVASSNEQFF.

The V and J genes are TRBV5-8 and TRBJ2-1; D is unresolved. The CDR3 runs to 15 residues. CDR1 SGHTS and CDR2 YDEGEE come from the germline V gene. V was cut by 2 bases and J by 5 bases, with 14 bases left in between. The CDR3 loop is CASSFDQRRDNEQFF. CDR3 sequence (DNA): TGTGCCAGCAGCTTTGACCAGCGTAGGGACAATGAGCAGTTCTTC.

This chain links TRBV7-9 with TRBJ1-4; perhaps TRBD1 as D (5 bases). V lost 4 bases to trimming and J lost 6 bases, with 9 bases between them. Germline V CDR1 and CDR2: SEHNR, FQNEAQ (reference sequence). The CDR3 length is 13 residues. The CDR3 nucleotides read TGTGCCAGCAGCTCCCGGGGCCATGAAAAACTGTTTTTT. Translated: CASSSRGHEKLFF.

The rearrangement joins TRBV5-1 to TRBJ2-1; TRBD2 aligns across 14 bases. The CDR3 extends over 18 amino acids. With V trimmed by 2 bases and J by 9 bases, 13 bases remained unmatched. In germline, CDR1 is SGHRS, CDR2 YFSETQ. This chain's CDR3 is CASSLPGLAGVGVGEQFF. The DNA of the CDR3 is TGCGCCAGCAGCTTACCGGGACTAGCGGGAGTTGGTGTCGGTGAGCAGTTCTTC.

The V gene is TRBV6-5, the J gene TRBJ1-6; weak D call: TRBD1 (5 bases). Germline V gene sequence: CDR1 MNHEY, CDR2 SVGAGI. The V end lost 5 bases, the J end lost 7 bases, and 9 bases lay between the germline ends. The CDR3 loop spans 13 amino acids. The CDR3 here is CASSRGVNSPLHF. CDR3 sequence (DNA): TGTGCCAGCAGTCGGGGGGTCAATTCACCCCTCCACTTT.

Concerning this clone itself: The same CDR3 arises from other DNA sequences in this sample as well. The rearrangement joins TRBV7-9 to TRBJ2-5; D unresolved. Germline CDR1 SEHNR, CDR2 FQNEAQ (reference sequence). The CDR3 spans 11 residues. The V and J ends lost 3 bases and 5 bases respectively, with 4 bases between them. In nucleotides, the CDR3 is TGTGCCAGCAGCTTCGGGGAGACCCAGTACTTC. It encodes CASSFGETQYF.

CDR3 sequence: CASSVDTSGIYEQYF. As DNA, the CDR3 is TGTGCCAGCAGCGTGGACACTAGCGGGATTTACGAGCAGTACTTC. The rearrangement uses TRBV5-4 and TRBJ2-7, with 10 bases lining up with TRBD2. Trimming cost V 4 bases and J 4 bases; bases outside gene matches: 8. The CDR3 covers 15 residues. Germline V gene lookup returns CDR1 SGHNT and CDR2 YYREEE (reference sequence). Complete variable domain (other parts from reference TRBV5-4 and TRBJ2-7): ETGVTQSPTHLIKTRGQQVTLRCSSQSGHNTVSWYQQALGQGPQFIFQYYREEENGRGNFPPRFSGLQFPNYSSELNVNALELDDSALYLCASSVDTSGIYEQYFGPGTRLTVT.

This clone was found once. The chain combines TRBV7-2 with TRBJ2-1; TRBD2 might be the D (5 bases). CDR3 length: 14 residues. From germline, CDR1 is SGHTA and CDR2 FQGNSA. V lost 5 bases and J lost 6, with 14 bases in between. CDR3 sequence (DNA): TGTGCCAGCAGCCCCCTCTCTCGGGGCAATGAGCAGTTCTTC. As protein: CASSPLSRGNEQFF.

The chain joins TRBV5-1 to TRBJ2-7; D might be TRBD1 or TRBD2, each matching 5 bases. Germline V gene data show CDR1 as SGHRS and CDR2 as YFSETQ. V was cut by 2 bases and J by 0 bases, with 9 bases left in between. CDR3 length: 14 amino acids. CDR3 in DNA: TGCGCCAGCAGCTTTAAGGGGAGCTCCTACGAGCAGTACTTC. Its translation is CASSFKGSSYEQYF.

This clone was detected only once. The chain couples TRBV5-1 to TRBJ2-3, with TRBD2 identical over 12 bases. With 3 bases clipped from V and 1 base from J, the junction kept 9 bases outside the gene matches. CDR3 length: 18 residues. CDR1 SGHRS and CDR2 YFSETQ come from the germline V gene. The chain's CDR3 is CASSSSVASGRGTDTQYF. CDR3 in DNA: TGCGCCAGCAGCTCCTCCGTCGCTAGCGGGAGGGGCACAGATACGCAGTATTTT.

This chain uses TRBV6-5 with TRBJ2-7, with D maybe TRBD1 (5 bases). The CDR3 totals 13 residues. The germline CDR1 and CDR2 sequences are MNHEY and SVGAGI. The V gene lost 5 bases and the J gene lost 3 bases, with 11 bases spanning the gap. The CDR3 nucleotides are TGTGCCAGCAGTCCAGGGCCCCTCTACGAGCAGTACTTC. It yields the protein CASSPGPLYEQYF.

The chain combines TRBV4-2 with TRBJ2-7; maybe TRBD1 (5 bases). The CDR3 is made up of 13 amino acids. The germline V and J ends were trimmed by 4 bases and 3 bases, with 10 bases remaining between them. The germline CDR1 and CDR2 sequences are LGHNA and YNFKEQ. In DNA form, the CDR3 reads TGTGCCAGCAGCCCGGACATGTTCTACGAGCAGTACTTC. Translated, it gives CASSPDMFYEQYF.

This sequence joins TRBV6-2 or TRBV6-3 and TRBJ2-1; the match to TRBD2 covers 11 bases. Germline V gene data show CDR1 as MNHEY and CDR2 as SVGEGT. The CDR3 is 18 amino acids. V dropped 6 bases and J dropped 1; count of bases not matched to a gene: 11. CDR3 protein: CASSFPGLAESSYNEQFF. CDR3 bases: TGTGCCAGCAGCTTCCCGGGACTAGCGGAGTCTTCCTACAATGAGCAGTTCTTC.

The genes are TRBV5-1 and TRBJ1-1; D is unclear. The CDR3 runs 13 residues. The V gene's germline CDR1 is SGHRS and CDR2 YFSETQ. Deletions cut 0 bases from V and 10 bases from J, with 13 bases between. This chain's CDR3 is CASSLDIRVLAFF. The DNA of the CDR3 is TGCGCCAGCAGCTTGGATATAAGGGTTTTAGCTTTCTTT.

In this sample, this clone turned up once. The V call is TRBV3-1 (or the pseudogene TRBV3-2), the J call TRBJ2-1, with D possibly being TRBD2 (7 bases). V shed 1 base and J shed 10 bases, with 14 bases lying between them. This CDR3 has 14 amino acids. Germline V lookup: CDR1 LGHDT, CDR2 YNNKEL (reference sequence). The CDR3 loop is CASSQAGTGGEQFF. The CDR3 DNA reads TGTGCCAGCAGCCAAGCGGGGACGGGGGGCGAGCAGTTCTTC.

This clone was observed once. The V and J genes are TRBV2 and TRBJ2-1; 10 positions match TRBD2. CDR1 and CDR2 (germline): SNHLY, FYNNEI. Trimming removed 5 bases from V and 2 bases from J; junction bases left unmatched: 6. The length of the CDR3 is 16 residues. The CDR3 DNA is TGTGCCAGCAGTCGACTAGCGGGCCAGACCTACAATGAGCAGTTCTTC. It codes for CASSRLAGQTYNEQFF.

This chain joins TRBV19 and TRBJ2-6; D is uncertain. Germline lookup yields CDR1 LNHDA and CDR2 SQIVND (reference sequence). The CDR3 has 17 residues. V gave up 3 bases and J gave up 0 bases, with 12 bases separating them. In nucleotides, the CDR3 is TGTGCCAGTAGTATTTATTTTGGCTTCTCTGGGGCCAACGTCCTGACTTTC. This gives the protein CASSIYFGFSGANVLTF. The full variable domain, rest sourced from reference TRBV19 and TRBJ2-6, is DGGITQSPKYLFRKEGQNVTLSCEQNLNHDAMYWYRQDPGQGLRLIYYSQIVNDFQKGDIAEGYSVSREKKESFPLTVTSAQKNPTAFYLCASSIYFGFSGANVLTFGAGSRLTVL.

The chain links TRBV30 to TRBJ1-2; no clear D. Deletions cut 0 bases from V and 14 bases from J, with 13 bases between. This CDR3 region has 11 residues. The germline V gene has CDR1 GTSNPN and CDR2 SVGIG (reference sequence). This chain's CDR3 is CAWSVTTDQTF. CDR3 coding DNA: TGTGCCTGGAGTGTAACAACGGACCAGACCTTC.

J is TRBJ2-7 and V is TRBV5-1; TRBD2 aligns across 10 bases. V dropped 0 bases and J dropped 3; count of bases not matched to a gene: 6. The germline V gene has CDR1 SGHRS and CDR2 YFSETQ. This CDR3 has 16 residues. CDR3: CASSLARASGSYEQYF. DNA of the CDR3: TGCGCCAGCAGCTTGGCCAGGGCTAGCGGGAGCTACGAGCAGTACTTC.

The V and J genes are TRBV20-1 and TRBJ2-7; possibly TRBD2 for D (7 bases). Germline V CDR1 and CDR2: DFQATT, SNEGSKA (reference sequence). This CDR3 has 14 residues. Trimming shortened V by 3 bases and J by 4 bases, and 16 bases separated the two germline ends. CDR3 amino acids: CSASSSGGGYEQYF. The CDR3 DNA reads TGCAGTGCTAGTTCTAGCGGAGGGGGGTACGAGCAGTACTTC.

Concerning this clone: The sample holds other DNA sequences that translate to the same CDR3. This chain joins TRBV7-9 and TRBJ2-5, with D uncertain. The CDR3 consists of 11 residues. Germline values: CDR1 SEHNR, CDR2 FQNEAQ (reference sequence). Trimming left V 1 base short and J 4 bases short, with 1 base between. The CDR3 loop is CASSLVETQYF. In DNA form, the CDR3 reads TGTGCCAGCAGCTTAGTAGAGACCCAGTACTTC.

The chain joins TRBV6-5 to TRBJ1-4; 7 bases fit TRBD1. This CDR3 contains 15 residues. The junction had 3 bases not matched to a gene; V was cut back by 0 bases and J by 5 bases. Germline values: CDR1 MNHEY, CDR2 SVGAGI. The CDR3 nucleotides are TGTGCCAGCAGTTACTCCGGGACAGTGAATGAAAAACTGTTTTTT. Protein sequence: CASSYSGTVNEKLFF.

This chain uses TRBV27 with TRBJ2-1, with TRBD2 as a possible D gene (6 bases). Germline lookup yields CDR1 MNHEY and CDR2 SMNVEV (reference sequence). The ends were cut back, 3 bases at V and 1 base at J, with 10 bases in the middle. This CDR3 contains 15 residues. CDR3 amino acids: CASSFGGKSYNEQFF. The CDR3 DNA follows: TGTGCCAGCAGTTTTGGCGGGAAATCCTACAATGAGCAGTTCTTC.

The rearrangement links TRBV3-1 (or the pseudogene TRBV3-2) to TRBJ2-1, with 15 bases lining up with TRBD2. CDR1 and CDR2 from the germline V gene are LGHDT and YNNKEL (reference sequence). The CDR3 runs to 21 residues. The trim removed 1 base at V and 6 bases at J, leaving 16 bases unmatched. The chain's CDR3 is CASSQVPVGLAGGNGSNEQFF. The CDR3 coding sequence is TGTGCCAGCAGCCAAGTACCCGTGGGACTAGCGGGAGGAAATGGGTCCAATGAGCAGTTCTTC.

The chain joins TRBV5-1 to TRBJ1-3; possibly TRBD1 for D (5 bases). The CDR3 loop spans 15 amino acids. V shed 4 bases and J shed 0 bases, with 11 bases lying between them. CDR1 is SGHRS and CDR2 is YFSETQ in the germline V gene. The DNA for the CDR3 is TGCGCCAGCAGCCGGGACGGAAGCTCTGGAAACACCATATATTTT. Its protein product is CASSRDGSSGNTIYF.